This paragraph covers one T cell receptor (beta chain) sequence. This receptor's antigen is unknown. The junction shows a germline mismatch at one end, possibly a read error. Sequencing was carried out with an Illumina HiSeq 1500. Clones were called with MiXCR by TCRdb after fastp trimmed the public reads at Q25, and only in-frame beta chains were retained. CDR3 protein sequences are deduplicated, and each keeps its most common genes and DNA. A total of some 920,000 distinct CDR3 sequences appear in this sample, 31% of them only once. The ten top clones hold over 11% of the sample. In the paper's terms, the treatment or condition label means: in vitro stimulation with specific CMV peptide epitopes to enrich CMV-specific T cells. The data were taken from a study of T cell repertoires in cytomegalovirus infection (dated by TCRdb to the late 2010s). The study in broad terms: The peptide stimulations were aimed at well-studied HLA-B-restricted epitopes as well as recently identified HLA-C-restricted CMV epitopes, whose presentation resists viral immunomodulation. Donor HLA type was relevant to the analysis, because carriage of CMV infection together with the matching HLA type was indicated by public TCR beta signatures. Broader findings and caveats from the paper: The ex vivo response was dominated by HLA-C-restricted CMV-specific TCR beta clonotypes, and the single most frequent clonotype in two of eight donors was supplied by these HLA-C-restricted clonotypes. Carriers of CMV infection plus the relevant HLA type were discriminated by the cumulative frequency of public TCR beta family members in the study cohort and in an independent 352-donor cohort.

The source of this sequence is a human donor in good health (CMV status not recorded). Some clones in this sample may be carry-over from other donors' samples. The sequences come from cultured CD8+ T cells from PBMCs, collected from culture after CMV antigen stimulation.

CDR3 protein: CASSQDIQGPGGARQPQHF. The DNA sequence is given as TGTGCCAGCAGCCAAGACATACAGGGGCCAGGGGGCGCGAGACAGCCCCAGCATTTT. The chain is made from TRBV4-1 and TRBJ1-5, and TRBD1 matches 8 of the central bases. CDR1 MGHRA and CDR2 YSYEKL were looked up in the germline V gene. The CDR3 starts with the cysteine, ends with the phenylalanine, and has 19 residues. This entry keeps only the CDR3 DNA: 57 bases, framed from base 1.